This is a list of T cell receptor beta chains from one sample in a study of beta chain features in type 1 diabetes. Here immunoSEQ multiplex PCR was the method, and the copy in TCRdb shows in-frame clones only, minus some. This table holds more than 300,000 clones, 9.3% found once. The sequencing sample was made of central memory CD4+ T cells from blood. These receptors all stem from a young man with type 1 diabetes. The CDR3 runs from the conserved cysteine through the conserved F or W. Fields, in order: D gene, clone size, J gene, V gene, CDR3 protein, CDR3 DNA. D genes are given only for firm matches. Size tells how often a clone was seen (once, few, many) or the class of an expanded clone, and some rows leave it out.

-,few,TRBJ2-3,TRBV7-9,CASSLATQPNTQYF,TGTGCCAGCAGCCTCGCGACCCAGCCAAATACGCAGTATTTT
-,-,TRBJ2-7,TRBV9,CASSVEGTHYEQYF,TGTGCCAGCAGCGTAGAGGGCACGCACTACGAGCAGTACTTC
-,few,TRBJ2-1,TRBV6-5,CASGGQHNEQFF,TGTGCCAGCGGGGGACAACACAATGAGCAGTTCTTC
-,few,TRBJ1-4,TRBV18,CASQRPGPSEKLFF,TGTGCCAGCCAACGACCTGGTCCTTCTGAAAAACTGTTTTTT
-,-,TRBJ1-2,TRBV18,CASSPLERATGYTF,TGTGCCAGCTCACCATTGGAAAGGGCCACTGGCTACACCTTC
TRBD1,few,TRBJ1-1,TRBV18,CASAQGANTEAFF,TGTGCCAGCGCACAGGGGGCAAACACTGAAGCTTTCTTT
-,few,TRBJ2-3,TRBV11-2,CASALGRTDTQYF,TGTGCCAGCGCCTTGGGGCGCACAGATACGCAGTATTTT
-,few,TRBJ1-5,TRBV5-6,CASSLGVGQPQHF,TGTGCCAGCAGCTTGGGAGTGGGACAGCCCCAGCATTTT
-,-,TRBJ2-7,TRBV11-2,CASSLDPGVGYEQYF,TGTGCCAGCAGCTTAGATCCCGGGGTAGGCTACGAGCAGTACTTC
-,few,TRBJ2-2,TRBV9,CASSLHPRMDTGELFF,TGTGCCAGCAGCCTTCACCCGCGGATGGACACCGGGGAGCTGTTTTTT
-,few,TRBJ2-3,TRBV19,CASSRWGMADTQYF,TGTGCCAGTAGTCGGTGGGGAATGGCAGATACGCAGTATTTT
-,few,TRBJ2-2,TRBV7-2,CASSVIRTGELFF,TGTGCCAGCAGCGTCATTCGGACCGGGGAGCTGTTTTTT
-,-,TRBJ2-2,TRBV7-9,CASSLTWDHLVPTGELFF,TGTGCCAGCAGCTTAACGTGGGATCATCTAGTCCCCACCGGGGAGCTGTTTTTT
-,-,TRBJ1-1,TRBV19,CASSIGQGRRNTEAFF,TGTGCCAGTAGTATCGGGCAGGGTCGTCGGAACACTGAAGCTTTCTTT
TRBD1,few,TRBJ2-1,TRBV19,CASTTGDSYNEQFF,TGTGCCAGTACGACAGGGGACTCCTACAATGAGCAGTTCTTC
TRBD1,few,TRBJ2-3,TRBV5-1,CASSPTGQGLTDTQYF,TGCGCCAGCAGCCCCACCGGACAGGGGTTAACAGATACGCAGTATTTT
TRBD1,-,TRBJ1-2,TRBV10-3,CASSPGQSNYGYTF,TGTGCCAGCAGCCCGGGACAGTCTAACTATGGCTACACCTTC
TRBD1,-,TRBJ2-7,TRBV14,CASSQKFGTGVYEQYF,TGTGCCAGCAGCCAAAAATTCGGGACAGGGGTTTACGAGCAGTACTTC
TRBD1,-,TRBJ1-2,TRBV7-8,CASSPTGGFDYGYTF,TGTGCCAGCAGCCCGACAGGGGGCTTTGACTATGGCTACACCTTC
TRBD2,few,TRBJ2-5,TRBV7-2,CASSLRIRGGVETQYF,TGTGCCAGCAGCCTTCGGATTCGGGGGGGAGTGGAGACCCAGTACTTC
-,-,TRBJ2-7,TRBV7-2,CASSQRTSYEQYF,TGTGCCAGCAGCCAAAGGACCTCCTACGAGCAGTACTTC
-,few,TRBJ2-1,TRBV7-9,CASSFGWSNEQFF,TGTGCCAGCAGCTTTGGGTGGAGCAATGAGCAGTTCTTC
-,-,TRBJ1-1,TRBV29-1,CSVGWGMNTEAFF,TGCAGCGTTGGGTGGGGGATGAACACTGAAGCTTTCTTT
-,few,TRBJ2-1,TRBV29-1,CSVGEGPAFNEQFF,TGCAGCGTTGGTGAAGGCCCAGCCTTCAATGAGCAGTTCTTC
TRBD1,-,TRBJ2-3,TRBV5-1,CASSRLLQGVGTDTQYF,TGCGCCAGCAGCCGTCTGCTACAGGGGGTTGGCACAGATACGCAGTATTTT
-,-,TRBJ1-3,TRBV5-1,CASSLMGGDGNTIYF,TGCGCCAGCAGCTTGATGGGGGGAGACGGAAACACCATATATTTT